This T cell receptor (beta chain) was documented in a study of identifying expanded T cells in peripheral blood. No infections or other immune events were documented during collection. The protocol was immunoSEQ multiplex PCR, while the TCRdb copy is restricted to in-frame clones and leaves out a portion. The sample has some 95,000 clones, approximately 88% seen once. The CDR3 has 14 amino acids. Germline V lookup: CDR1 MNHEY, CDR2 SVGAGI. The J segment lost 4 bases and the V segment lost 8 bases, leaving 10 bases of the junction unmatched. Findings and limits, study-wide: Differentially abundant clones: 1 to 1.5 between replicates, around 17 at around 2 weeks, 19 to 20 at four. Across healthy donors, higher total template counts meant significantly greater roughly two-week count variance.

Turning to this clone: Its target is not known.

Source material: blood. This sequence was found in a person aged 18 to 75 in good health. This chain uses TRBV6-5 with TRBJ2-7, with TRBD1 identical over 8 bases. CDR3 nucleotides: TGTGCCAGCCGCGAGACAGGGGCGTATTACGAGCAGTACTTC. Amino acid sequence: CASRETGAYYEQYF.